What follows are 26 T cell receptor beta chains derived from one specimen sequenced in a study of cytomegalovirus exposure and HLA in healthy donors (dated by TCRdb to about 2017). Libraries were constructed by the immunoSEQ multiplex PCR assay. For the multiplex PCR, a mixture combining 60 forward primers for TCR Vbeta segments and 13 reverse primers for TCR Jbeta segments was used. TCRdb obtained this table from immuneACCESS and retained in-frame rearrangements with V and J assigned. These tables miss some clones; where compared with another copy, unresolved V genes account for less than half of the shortfall, and the remainder is unexplained. The table for this sample lists some 130,000 clones; about 85% of them were counted only once. The ten largest clonotypes hold 2.5% to 3.5% of the sample. Sequenced sample: PBMCs. The receptor source for this set is a female donor in good health and CMV-seronegative.

This clone was picked up one time. This sequence joins TRBV7-2 and TRBJ2-5, with 8 nucleotides matching TRBD1. CDR3 length: 11 amino acids. CDR1 and CDR2 from the germline V gene are SGHTA and FQGNSA. Unmatched junction bases numbered 7, after V lost 5 bases and J lost 14 bases. This chain's CDR3 is CASSLSDRVYF. In DNA form, the CDR3 reads TGTGCCAGCAGCCTATCGGACAGGGTCTACTTC.

Only one count was recorded for this clone. J is TRBJ2-5 and V is TRBV4-1; unclear D gene. The length of the CDR3 is 13 residues. Germline CDR1 reads MGHRA; CDR2 reads YSYEKL. V was shortened by 3 bases and J by 5 bases, with 10 bases between the two germline ends. DNA of the CDR3: TGCGCCAGCAGCCAGGCGGTTCGGGAGACCCAGTACTTC. This gives the protein CASSQAVRETQYF.

J is TRBJ2-7 and V is TRBV6-1; 8 bases match TRBD2. CDR3 length: 15 residues. V was pared by 3 bases and J by 4 bases, with 8 bases of the junction left unmatched. Germline assignment: CDR1 MNHNS and CDR2 SASEGT. The chain's CDR3 is CASSDLTGGRYEQYF. The CDR3 region has the DNA TGTGCCAGCAGTGATCTGACGGGAGGGCGGTACGAGCAGTACTTC.

The chain employs TRBV7-8 and TRBJ2-1; TRBD1 matches 9 bases. Germline trimming cut 6 bases from V and 3 bases from J; bases unmatched to any gene: 6. Germline V gene lookup returns CDR1 SGHVS and CDR2 FQNEAQ. The CDR3 sequence is 15 residues long. The CDR3 DNA is TGTGCCAGCAGACTCAGACAGGGGGTCTACAATGAGCAGTTCTTC. This gives the protein CASRLRQGVYNEQFF.

This clone turned up a few times. The V gene is TRBV5-4, the J gene TRBJ1-1; a weak D match, TRBD1 (5 bases). This CDR3 spans 11 amino acids. CDR1 is SGHNT, CDR2 YYREEE, per germline (reference sequence). With 5 bases removed from V and 4 bases from J, the gap between germline ends came to 6 bases. The CDR3 DNA is TGTGCCAGCAGTAGGGGCACTGAAGCTTTCTTT. Its protein is CASSRGTEAFF.

The chain couples TRBV15 to TRBJ1-1; no reliable D call. The CDR3 sequence is 13 residues long. Deletions cut 4 bases from V and 1 base from J, with 7 bases between. Germline-derived CDR1 and CDR2 are LNHNV and YYDKDF (reference sequence). The CDR3 nucleotides are TGTGCCACCAGCACCGACTGGAACACTGAAGCTTTCTTT. This gives the protein CATSTDWNTEAFF.

CDR3 loop: CAISESGETGKRGKQYF. CDR3 sequence (DNA): TGTGCCATCAGTGAGTCGGGTGAAACAGGGAAGAGGGGGAAGCAGTACTTC. The rearrangement links TRBV10-3 to TRBJ2-7; a possible D gene is TRBD1 (6 bases). The CDR3 consists of 17 residues. Deletions cut 0 bases from V and 8 bases from J, with 23 bases between. Per the germline V gene, CDR1 is ENHRY and CDR2 is SYGVKD.

The rearrangement uses TRBV5-8 and TRBJ2-7; 11 bases agree with TRBD1. V was pared by 4 bases and J by 3 bases, with 3 bases of the junction left unmatched. Germline lookup yields CDR1 SGHTS and CDR2 YDEGEE. The CDR3 spans 14 residues. In DNA, the CDR3 is TGTGCCAGCAGCCCCGGGACAGGGGGCTACGAGCAGTACTTC. Translation gives CASSPGTGGYEQYF.

The chain joins TRBV29-1 to TRBJ2-1; a weak D match, TRBD1 (6 bases). The CDR3 consists of 12 residues. The V and J ends lost 7 bases and 12 bases respectively, with 19 bases between them. Germline CDR1 and CDR2: SQVTM and ANQGSEA. For the CDR3, the DNA is TGCAGCGCCCTTCAGGACAGCTGTCGGCAGTTCTTC. It yields the protein CSALQDSCRQFF.

This clone was detected once. The genes are TRBV9 and TRBJ2-4, with 8 bases identical to TRBD2. The CDR3 is 16 amino acids. CDR1 is SGDLS, CDR2 YYNGEE, per germline. The J segment lost 3 bases and the V segment lost 5 bases, leaving 10 bases of the junction unmatched. CDR3 protein: CASREFSGTGKNIQYF. CDR3 bases: TGTGCCAGCAGAGAATTTAGCGGGACGGGCAAAAACATTCAGTACTTC.

This chain links TRBV19 with TRBJ1-5, with D perhaps TRBD1 (5 bases). The germline V and J ends were trimmed by 1 base and 0 bases, with 7 bases remaining between them. The CDR3 sequence is 15 residues long. Germline V gives CDR1 LNHDA, CDR2 SQIVND (reference sequence). The CDR3 here is CASSIGGHSNQPQHF. For the CDR3, the DNA is TGTGCCAGTAGTATAGGCGGACATAGCAATCAGCCCCAGCATTTT.

The sample holds a few counts of this clone. The chain combines TRBV5-6 with TRBJ2-5; a possible D gene is TRBD2 (6 bases). Trimming took off 4 bases at V and 0 bases at J, with 7 bases between the two ends. From germline, CDR1 is SGHDT and CDR2 YYEEEE. CDR3 length: 13 amino acids. Here the CDR3 reads CASSRDYQETQYF. The CDR3 nucleotides read TGTGCCAGCAGCCGGGACTACCAAGAGACCCAGTACTTC.

The count of this clone is one. Here the CDR3 DNA reads TGTGCCATCAGTGAGTCGGGGGCAAACCGAGGAGAGACCCAGTACTTC. Amino acid sequence: CAISESGANRGETQYF. V and J are TRBV10-3 and TRBJ2-5; TRBD1 is a possible D gene (6 bases). Germline V CDR1 and CDR2: ENHRY, SYGVKD. The V and J ends lost 0 bases and 4 bases respectively, with 15 bases between them. The CDR3 covers 16 residues.

The V and J genes are TRBV5-1 and TRBJ2-7, with TRBD2 matching over 10 bases. CDR1 SGHRS and CDR2 YFSETQ come from the germline V gene. The CDR3 length is 16 residues. Trimming cost V 8 bases and J 5 bases; bases outside gene matches: 16. The CDR3 DNA reads TGCGCCAGTTGCCTAGAGCTAGCGGGAGCCCAAGACGAGCAGTACTTC. Translated, it gives CASCLELAGAQDEQYF.

This clone was detected once. The V call is TRBV6-6, the J call TRBJ2-1; TRBD2 aligns across 8 bases. Trimming at V came to 0 bases and at J to 3 bases, leaving 4 bases not matched to a gene. CDR1 and CDR2 (germline): MNHNY, SVGAGI (reference sequence). The CDR3 extends over 16 amino acids. The CDR3 spells CASSYSGGRRYNEQFF. The CDR3 DNA follows: TGTGCCAGCAGTTACTCGGGCGGGAGGCGCTACAATGAGCAGTTCTTC.

The chain has TRBV6-5 and TRBJ2-7; D remains unclear. Trimming cost V 5 bases and J 2 bases, with 13 bases left between them. The CDR3 is 14 amino acids. The V gene's germline CDR1 is MNHEY and CDR2 SVGAGI. The chain's CDR3 is CASSQAQFPYEQYF. The CDR3 nucleotides read TGTGCCAGCAGTCAGGCCCAATTCCCCTACGAGCAGTACTTC.

The J gene is TRBJ2-3, the V gene TRBV9, with 13 bases matching TRBD2. The CDR3 sequence is 18 residues long. Per germline, CDR1 SGDLS and CDR2 YYNGEE. V shed 3 bases and J 2 bases; nucleotides not matched to a gene: 9. CDR3 bases: TGTGCCAGCAGCGGACGACTAGCGGGGGGCACCCCCACAGATACGCAGTATTTT. Its protein product is CASSGRLAGGTPTDTQYF.

This chain uses TRBV5-4 with TRBJ2-3; D is perhaps TRBD1 (6 bases). V dropped 3 bases and J dropped 0 bases, with 8 bases sitting between them. The germline CDR1 and CDR2 sequences are SGHNT and YYREEE (reference sequence). CDR3 length: 14 residues. Here the CDR3 DNA reads TGTGCCAGCAGCTCGGGACATAGCACAGATACGCAGTATTTT. Its translation is CASSSGHSTDTQYF. The variable domain in full, with the rest retrieved from reference TRBV5-4 and TRBJ2-3, is ETGVTQSPTHLIKTRGQQVTLRCSSQSGHNTVSWYQQALGQGPQFIFQYYREEENGRGNFPPRFSGLQFPNYSSELNVNALELDDSALYLCASSSGHSTDTQYFGPGTRLTVL.

This rearrangement joins TRBV5-6 to TRBJ1-1, with TRBD1 matching over 9 bases. The CDR3 runs to 16 residues. Germline CDR1 reads SGHDT; CDR2 reads YYEEEE. V gave up 4 bases and J gave up 0 bases; unmatched junction bases: 7. The CDR3 DNA sequence: TGTGCCAGCAGCGGGGACAGGGTCGAGGTGAACACTGAAGCTTTCTTT. Residues: CASSGDRVEVNTEAFF.

The V and J genes are TRBV6-1 and TRBJ1-6; possible D gene TRBD1, 5 bases. V lost 3 bases and J lost 7, with 13 bases in between. Germline CDR1 and CDR2: MNHNS and SASEGT. CDR3 size: 15 residues. The DNA of the CDR3 is TGTGCCAGCAGTGATGTCGGGGGGACCAATTCACCCCTCCACTTT. It translates to CASSDVGGTNSPLHF.

The chain uses TRBV27 and TRBJ2-1; weak D call: TRBD2 (5 bases). Germline assignment: CDR1 MNHEY and CDR2 SMNVEV (reference sequence). The CDR3 is 15 residues long. V was pared by 2 bases and J by 0 bases, with 8 bases between. In DNA form, the CDR3 reads TGTGCCAGCAGTTTAATCGGGGTCTCCTACAATGAGCAGTTCTTC. Protein product: CASSLIGVSYNEQFF.

The genes are TRBV7-9 and TRBJ2-5, with unresolved D. The CDR3 contains 13 residues. Trimming took off 1 base at V and 4 bases at J, with 7 bases between the two ends. CDR1 SEHNR and CDR2 FQNEAQ come from the germline V gene (reference sequence). The CDR3 bases are TGTGCCAGCAGCTTAGGCAGAAGAGAGACCCAGTACTTC. This translates into CASSLGRRETQYF.

This clone was seen more than once but under ten times. The chain is built from TRBV29-1 and TRBJ2-2; D uncertain. Trimming removed 3 bases at V and 2 bases at J, with 13 bases between. The CDR3 has 15 amino acids. In germline, CDR1 is SQVTM, CDR2 ANQGSEA. CDR3 residues: CSVDSGQPNTGELFF. The DNA for the CDR3 is TGCAGCGTTGATAGTGGGCAGCCTAACACCGGGGAGCTGTTTTTT.

This clone turned up a few times. The V and J genes are TRBV6-5 and TRBJ1-2; 9 nucleotides align to TRBD1. The CDR3 is made up of 13 amino acids. Per germline, CDR1 MNHEY and CDR2 SVGAGI. V was pared by 6 bases and J by 5 bases, with 4 bases of the junction left unmatched. CDR3 DNA sequence: TGTGCCAGCAGCGGGACAGGGTCTTATGGCTACACCTTC. It is translated as CASSGTGSYGYTF.

The J gene is TRBJ1-5, the V gene TRBV27, with 7 bases identical to TRBD1. Germline CDR1 is MNHEY and CDR2 is SMNVEV (reference sequence). The CDR3 consists of 14 residues. Trimming cost V 5 bases and J 4 bases; bases outside gene matches: 5. CDR3: CASSPGTENQPQHF. CDR3 coding DNA: TGTGCCAGCAGTCCCGGGACAGAGAATCAGCCCCAGCATTTT.

Regarding this clone: A read error is likely, as this CDR3 ends without the conserved phenylalanine or tryptophan. No DNA is shown, since the ends of the CDR3 on it are uncertain; the CDR3 is the one TCRdb lists. J is TRBJ1-2 and V is TRBV28. Ends included, the CDR3 has 9 residues. Germline CDR1 MDHEN, CDR2 SYDVKM. The CDR3 region is CASSLCPPG.